This TCR beta chain was obtained from a study of T cell repertoires in cytomegalovirus infection. Notes on the study in general: HLA-C-restricted CMV clonotypes gave the most frequent clonotype in two of eight donors.

V shed 6 bases and J 3 bases; nucleotides not matched to a gene: 5. Germline V gives CDR1 SGHRS, CDR2 YFSETQ. This CDR3 region has 13 residues. This clonotype has a handful of counts. Its specificity is not known. TCRdb used MiXCR to reprocess the reads, holding one entry per CDR3 protein. Of around 450,000 distinct CDR3 sequences listed, about a third were seen once; the top ten hold about an eighth. The specimen sequenced was PBMCs. The receptor was derived from a human donor in good health (CMV status not recorded). Some clones in this sample may be carry-over from other donors' samples. This chain joins TRBV5-1 and TRBJ2-5; 7 positions agree with TRBD1. CDR3 coding DNA: TGCGCCAGCACCTTTGGGACAGAAGAGACCCAGTACTTC. Amino acid sequence: CASTFGTEETQYF.